One and the same sample provided the 14 T cell receptor beta chains below, sequenced in a study of cytomegalovirus exposure and HLA in healthy donors (dated by TCRdb to about 2017). Libraries were built with the immunoSEQ multiplex PCR assay. The multiplex PCR relied on a mix of 60 forward primers for TCR Vbeta segments and 13 reverse primers for TCR Jbeta segments. Here the immuneACCESS table is served through TCRdb, limited to in-frame sequences with V and J called. Missing clones are a known gap in these copies; in checked studies unresolved V genes cover under half, and the rest lacks a known reason. Recorded for this sample are approximately 140,000 clones; over 60% of them occurred a single time. The top ten clonotypes cover about an eighth of the sample. The specimen was PBMCs. Every receptor here comes from a man aged 40-50 years in good health and CMV-seropositive.

The J gene is TRBJ1-2, the V gene TRBV7-2; possibly TRBD1 for D (5 bases). Germline V lookup: CDR1 SGHTA, CDR2 FQGNSA. The CDR3 consists of 14 residues. Trimming took 4 bases from V and 4 from J, leaving 13 bases between them. The CDR3, as DNA: TGTGCCAGCAGCTCCCACCAAAGGGGCTATGGCTACACCTTC. This gives the protein CASSSHQRGYGYTF.

The chain combines TRBV9 with TRBJ1-2; TRBD1 is a possible D gene (6 bases). Germline V gene lookup returns CDR1 SGDLS and CDR2 YYNGEE. The V end was cut by 2 bases, the J end by 3 bases, with 11 bases between. The CDR3 is 14 residues long. CDR3 sequence reads: CASSVTGSDYGYTF. The DNA for the CDR3 is TGTGCCAGCAGCGTCACAGGGTCTGACTATGGCTACACCTTC.

The gene calls are TRBV25-1 and TRBJ1-4; the D gene is possibly TRBD1 (6 bases). This CDR3 contains 14 residues. V was cut by 7 bases and J by 8 bases, with 17 bases left in between. From germline, CDR1 is MGHDK and CDR2 SYGVNS. The CDR3 spells CASKPTGPPEKLFF. CDR3 sequence (DNA): TGTGCCAGCAAGCCTACAGGGCCCCCCGAAAAACTGTTTTTT.

This clone was seen once. This CDR3 reads CAWSVNRGRNIQYF. DNA for the CDR3: TGTGCCTGGAGTGTCAACAGGGGGCGAAACATTCAGTACTTC. V gene TRBV30 combines with J gene TRBJ2-4, with 9 positions matching TRBD1. Germline CDR1 is GTSNPN and CDR2 is SVGIG (reference sequence). J gave up 6 bases and V 0 bases, and 3 bases lay outside the gene matches. The CDR3 covers 14 residues.

V and J are TRBV18 and TRBJ2-5; TRBD1 is a possible D gene (6 bases). V was trimmed by 1 base and J by 1 base, leaving 10 bases between them. Germline V gives CDR1 KGHSH, CDR2 LQKENI. The CDR3 runs to 15 residues. The CDR3 spells CASSPRPRGQETQYF. The CDR3 DNA follows: TGTGCCAGCTCACCACGGCCCAGGGGCCAAGAGACCCAGTACTTC.

The gene calls are TRBV18 and TRBJ2-7, with D perhaps matching TRBD1 (6 bases). The CDR3 is 13 amino acids. The germline V gene has CDR1 KGHSH and CDR2 LQKENI. V was clipped by 3 bases and J by 6 bases, with 12 bases between them. This CDR3 is CASSPNGRGEQYF. CDR3 nucleotide sequence: TGTGCCAGCTCACCGAACGGCAGGGGCGAGCAGTACTTC.

CDR3 DNA sequence: TGTGCCAGCAGCTCCGGGGGGCCCACTGAAGCTTTCTTT. The encoded protein is CASSSGGPTEAFF. The chain carries TRBV7-2 and TRBJ1-1; D might be TRBD1 (6 bases). Germline assignment: CDR1 SGHTA and CDR2 FQGNSA. This CDR3 spans 13 amino acids. The V end lost 4 bases, the J end lost 4 bases, and 10 bases lay between the germline ends.

The chain uses TRBV9 and TRBJ1-2, with D tentatively TRBD1 (6 bases). Germline CDR1 reads SGDLS; CDR2 reads YYNGEE. This CDR3 has 15 residues. V lost 3 bases to trimming and J lost 4 bases, with 16 bases between them. CDR3 DNA: TGTGCCAGCAGCGAAACCGTGGACAGCCTCTATGGCTACACCTTC. Translation: CASSETVDSLYGYTF.

V and J are TRBV18 and TRBJ1-5; D gene ambiguous. The V end was cut by 5 bases, the J end by 4 bases, with 12 bases between. The CDR3 has 14 residues. Looked up from germline, CDR1 is KGHSH and CDR2 is LQKENI. CDR3 nucleotides: TGTGCCAGCTCAGAGGGCCGAGGAAATCAGCCCCAGCATTTT. This sequence encodes CASSEGRGNQPQHF. Looking up the rest from reference TRBV18 and TRBJ1-5 gives the full variable domain: NAGVMQNPRHLVRRRGQEARLRCSPMKGHSHVYWYRQLPEEGLKFMVYLQKENIIDESGMPKERFSAEFPKEGPSILRIQQVVRGDSAAYFCASSEGRGNQPQHFGDGTRLSIL.

The rearrangement links TRBV7-8 to TRBJ2-3; D is uncertain. V dropped 4 bases and J dropped 8 bases, with 10 bases sitting between them. The CDR3 extends over 12 amino acids. The V gene's germline CDR1 is SGHVS and CDR2 FQNEAQ. The CDR3 protein is CASSSARGTQYF. CDR3 DNA: TGTGCCAGCAGCTCAGCCCGAGGTACGCAGTATTTT.

As DNA, the CDR3 is TGTGCCAGCAGTTACCACCAGGGAGAAGCTTTCTTT. Translated: CASSYHQGEAFF. The chain joins TRBV6-5 to TRBJ1-1; perhaps TRBD1 as D (5 bases). The CDR3 is 12 residues long. Germline CDR1 reads MNHEY; CDR2 reads SVGAGI. V was pared by 2 bases and J by 8 bases, with 9 bases between.

This clone was observed a few times. The chain is built from TRBV27 and TRBJ2-7, with 10 bases identical to TRBD1. The V segment lost 5 bases and the J segment 6 bases; nucleotides outside the gene matches: 7. Germline V lookup: CDR1 MNHEY, CDR2 SMNVEV (reference sequence). This CDR3 is 14 amino acids long. The CDR3 nucleotides read TGTGCCAGCAGTGAACCGGGACAGGGGCGCGAGCAGTACTTC. It translates to CASSEPGQGREQYF.

The chain carries TRBV6-1 and TRBJ2-5; TRBD1 matches at 7 bases. The J call may not be correct, given that the DNA end is closer to TRBJ2-7. The V gene's germline CDR1 is MNHNS and CDR2 SASEGT. This CDR3 spans 13 amino acids. CDR3 region: CASLTGSTYEQYF. In DNA, the CDR3 is TGTGCCAGCTTGACAGGGTCGACATACGAGCAGTACTTC.

The chain carries TRBV2 and TRBJ1-5; 8 positions agree with TRBD1. Germline V gives CDR1 SNHLY, CDR2 FYNNEI. J was trimmed by 1 base and V by 5 bases; bases with no gene match: 13. CDR3 size: 18 residues. CDR3 sequence (DNA): TGTGCCAGCAGTCTCTACGCGGGACAGGCCCTAAGCAATCAGCCCCAGCATTTT. This sequence encodes CASSLYAGQALSNQPQHF.